This T cell receptor (beta chain) was captured by sequencing in a study of lymphopenia after photon versus proton radiotherapy. Profiled with immunoSEQ multiplex PCR; TCRdb holds only in-frame clones, not every one. The sample carries more than 25,000 clones, 90% recorded once. Study findings and constraints: After the lymphocyte nadir, photon-treated repertoires showed oligoclonal expansion, especially of CD8+ Temra cells. Survival link was tested only in deceased patients; proton benefit remains a possibility. Post-nadir TCR diversity decline inversely tracked overall survival among those who died.

The germline V and J ends were trimmed by 1 base and 0 bases, with 8 bases remaining between them. CDR1 SGHAT and CDR2 FQNNGV come from the germline V gene. The CDR3 contains 15 residues. A word on this clone: Its antigen is not known.

V usage is TRBV11-2 and J usage is TRBJ2-3; D call uncertain. The clonotype comes from a woman in her fifties or sixties with pancreatic cancer. This specimen consisted of peripheral blood, obtained from a patient treated with photon-based radiotherapy. For the CDR3, the DNA is TGTGCCAGCAGCTTAGTCGGCGGTAGCACAGATACGCAGTATTTT. Protein sequence: CASSLVGGSTDTQYF. The whole variable domain, filled in from reference TRBV11-2 and TRBJ2-3, reads EAGVAQSPRYKIIEKRQSVAFWCNPISGHATLYWYQQILGQGPKLLIQFQNNGVVDDSQLPKDRFSAERLKGVDSTLKIQPAKLEDSAVYLCASSLVGGSTDTQYFGPGTRLTVL.